This entry describes one T cell receptor (beta chain). Trimming cost V 0 bases and J 8 bases; bases outside gene matches: 3. This CDR3 contains 14 residues. Germline CDR1 and CDR2: SGHTA and FQGNSA. These data are taken from a study of shared clonotypes between healthy human individuals. Profiled with immunoSEQ multiplex PCR; TCRdb holds only in-frame clones, not every one. The sample carries about 480,000 clones, about 75% recorded once. This receptor was identified in a middle-aged woman in good health. Some clones in this sample may be carry-over from other donors' samples. This chain connects TRBV7-2 to TRBJ1-3; 8 bases line up with TRBD1. The sequenced sample was PBMCs. For the CDR3, the DNA is TGTGCCAGCAGCTTAGCACAGGGGGTAGACACCATATATTTT. Translated: CASSLAQGVDTIYF.